One and the same sample provided the 30 T cell receptor beta chains below, sequenced in a study of blood T cell repertoires in COVID-19. Libraries were prepared by immunoSEQ multiplex PCR; TCRdb keeps only in-frame clonotypes and omits some of them. Of roughly 410,000 clones in the sample, 75% to 90% are singletons; the top ten hold approximately 1.5%. The sequenced sample was peripheral blood. These receptors came from a woman aged 40-49 years with COVID-19, enrolled during active disease.

The chain uses TRBV27 and TRBJ1-1; D is unclear. The CDR3 covers 18 residues. Between the trimmed V and J ends, which lost 2 bases and 4 bases, there was a span of 23 bases. The germline V gene has CDR1 MNHEY and CDR2 SMNVEV (reference sequence). In nucleotides, the CDR3 is TGTGCCAGCAGTTTAGGGCGGGGAACATCTGCACGGAGCACTGAAGCTTTCTTT. It is translated as CASSLGRGTSARSTEAFF.

The chain has TRBV10-3 and TRBJ1-6; 7 bases fit TRBD1. The V and J ends lost 4 bases and 6 bases, in that order; junction bases with no gene match: 3. The CDR3 extends over 14 amino acids. The germline V gene encodes CDR1 ENHRY and CDR2 SYGVKD. The CDR3 region has the DNA TGTGCCATCAGTGGACAGGGCGGTAATTCACCCCTCCACTTT. Translated, it gives CAISGQGGNSPLHF.

The rearrangement joins TRBV7-2 to TRBJ2-5; 10 bases fit TRBD2. Germline V gene lookup returns CDR1 SGHTA and CDR2 FQGNSA. V lost 1 base to trimming and J lost 2 bases; unmatched junction nucleotides: 4. The CDR3 extends over 16 amino acids. The CDR3 reads CASSLGGLARQETQYF. The CDR3 DNA sequence: TGTGCCAGCAGCTTAGGGGGACTAGCGAGACAAGAGACCCAGTACTTC.

This clone was recorded once. The chain links TRBV5-1 to TRBJ2-1; D is ambiguous. The V gene lost 2 bases and the J gene lost 3 bases, with 3 bases spanning the gap. The CDR3 contains 12 residues. Germline V gene sequence: CDR1 SGHRS, CDR2 YFSETQ. This CDR3 reads CASSFGYNEQFF. CDR3 nucleotide sequence: TGCGCCAGCAGCTTCGGCTACAATGAGCAGTTCTTC.

The rearrangement joins TRBV30 to TRBJ1-6; 7 nucleotides line up with TRBD1. The length of the CDR3 is 16 residues. The germline V gene encodes CDR1 GTSNPN and CDR2 SVGIG (reference sequence). The trim removed 3 bases at V and 0 bases at J, leaving 5 bases unmatched. The CDR3 protein is CAWSYRGGSYNSPLHF. The CDR3 DNA reads as TGTGCCTGGAGCTACAGGGGTGGCTCCTATAATTCACCCCTCCACTTT.

The chain joins TRBV30 to TRBJ1-6, with 7 bases identical to TRBD1. Unmatched junction bases numbered 5, after V lost 4 bases and J lost 5 bases. Germline V gene lookup returns CDR1 GTSNPN and CDR2 SVGIG (reference sequence). The CDR3 is made up of 14 amino acids. The CDR3 sequence: CAWNRGQNNSPLHF. The CDR3 nucleotides read TGTGCCTGGAACAGGGGACAGAATAATTCACCCCTCCACTTT.

The chain is built from TRBV5-6 and TRBJ1-5, with a tentative D call TRBD1 (6 bases). CDR1 is SGHDT and CDR2 is YYEEEE in the germline V gene. Trimming cost V 0 bases and J 0 bases, with 13 bases left between them. The CDR3 has 17 residues. The CDR3 here is CASSLGFGQNSNQPQHF. The DNA for the CDR3 is TGTGCCAGCAGCTTGGGATTTGGACAGAATAGCAATCAGCCCCAGCATTTT.

The chain employs TRBV12-5 and TRBJ1-2; D is uncertain. Germline V gene sequence: CDR1 LGHNT, CDR2 FRNRAP. The V and J ends lost 6 bases and 1 base respectively, with 15 bases between them. The CDR3 is 15 residues long. CDR3 bases: TGTGCTAGTGGGGAGCGGGGTAACATTAACTATGGCTACACCTTC. It encodes CASGERGNINYGYTF.

The chain combines TRBV5-8 with TRBJ1-5; 8 nucleotides agree with TRBD1. Germline values: CDR1 SGHTS, CDR2 YDEGEE. The CDR3 covers 16 residues. Unmatched junction bases numbered 9, after V lost 4 bases and J lost 3 bases. This CDR3 is CASSGSWGQVNQPQHF. CDR3 coding DNA: TGTGCCAGCAGCGGGTCGTGGGGACAGGTCAATCAGCCCCAGCATTTT.

The rearrangement links TRBV6-1 to TRBJ1-1, with D possibly TRBD1 on 6 matching bases. With 3 bases removed from V and 0 bases from J, the gap between germline ends came to 8 bases. The CDR3 is 14 residues long. CDR1 MNHNS and CDR2 SASEGT come from the germline V gene. CDR3 sequence: CASSETGMNTEAFF. In DNA, the CDR3 is TGTGCCAGCAGTGAGACAGGCATGAACACTGAAGCTTTCTTT.

J is TRBJ1-6 and V is TRBV6-5; possibly TRBD1 for D (5 bases). Germline V gives CDR1 MNHEY, CDR2 SVGAGI. The V and J ends lost 4 bases and 7 bases respectively, with 17 bases between them. CDR3 length: 16 amino acids. CDR3 sequence reads: CASSFGHGGGNSPLHF. The CDR3 DNA sequence: TGTGCCAGCAGTTTCGGTCATGGGGGAGGCAATTCACCCCTCCACTTT.

The chain joins TRBV7-2 to TRBJ2-5, with no clear D. This CDR3 has 14 residues. The V gene lost 2 bases and the J gene lost 5 bases, with 12 bases spanning the gap. Germline CDR1 and CDR2: SGHTA and FQGNSA. The CDR3 is CASSLLNLRETQYF. The CDR3 DNA reads TGTGCCAGCAGCTTACTCAACTTGCGGGAGACCCAGTACTTC. Full variable domain (missing parts from reference TRBV7-2 and TRBJ2-5): GAGVSQSPSNKVTEKGKDVELRCDPISGHTALYWYRQSLGQGLEFLIYFQGNSAPDKSGLPSDRFSAERTGGSVSTLTIQRTQQEDSAVYLCASSLLNLRETQYFGPGTRLLVL.

This chain uses TRBV27 with TRBJ2-7; 8 bases line up with TRBD1. After removal of 3 bases from V and 7 bases from J, the junction contained 14 bases not matched to a gene. The CDR3 runs 16 residues. Germline-derived CDR1 and CDR2 are MNHEY and SMNVEV (reference sequence). CDR3 amino acids: CASSFNPDRALGEQYF. CDR3 bases: TGTGCCAGCAGTTTCAATCCGGACAGGGCCTTGGGTGAGCAGTACTTC.

This clone was seen only a few times. This rearrangement joins TRBV28 to TRBJ1-5, with D maybe TRBD1 (5 bases). This CDR3 contains 13 residues. V was pared by 7 bases and J by 12 bases, with 19 bases between. Germline V gene lookup returns CDR1 MDHEN and CDR2 SYDVKM. CDR3 nucleotide sequence: TGTGCCAGCAAGTCTCAGGGTGACTCGGTCCAGCATTTT. Residues: CASKSQGDSVQHF.

The V and J genes are TRBV28 and TRBJ1-2; TRBD1 matches at 11 bases. Germline values: CDR1 MDHEN, CDR2 SYDVKM. After removal of 7 bases from V and 8 bases from J, the junction contained 6 bases not matched to a gene. The CDR3 is 13 amino acids. CDR3 in DNA: TGTGCCAGCAAGGTGGACAGGGGGCCCGGCTACACCTTC. Its translation is CASKVDRGPGYTF.

This chain links TRBV5-1 with TRBJ2-2; 8 bases match TRBD1. The length of the CDR3 is 16 residues. CDR1 and CDR2 (germline): SGHRS, YFSETQ. The trim removed 4 bases at V and 6 bases at J, leaving 11 bases unmatched. The CDR3 nucleotides read TGCGCCAGCAGCCTGATGCAGGGGGCGGCGTCCGGGGAGCTGTTTTTT. Protein sequence: CASSLMQGAASGELFF. The whole variable domain, filled in from reference TRBV5-1 and TRBJ2-2, reads KAGVTQTPRYLIKTRGQQVTLSCSPISGHRSVSWYQQTPGQGLQFLFEYFSETQRNKGNFPGRFSGRQFSNSRSEMNVSTLELGDSALYLCASSLMQGAASGELFFGEGSRLTVL.

V gene TRBV7-9 combines with J gene TRBJ1-1; TRBD1 is a possible D gene (6 bases). The V gene lost 2 bases and the J gene lost 1 base, with 11 bases spanning the gap. The CDR3 loop spans 15 amino acids. Germline CDR1 reads SEHNR; CDR2 reads FQNEAQ (reference sequence). The CDR3 DNA reads TGTGCCAGCAGCTTACAGGGGCCAAGGAACACTGAAGCTTTCTTT. The encoded protein is CASSLQGPRNTEAFF.

The chain recombines TRBV5-1 with TRBJ2-1; D is undetermined. The CDR3 loop spans 16 amino acids. CDR1 and CDR2 from the germline V gene are SGHRS and YFSETQ. Trimming left V 4 bases short and J 4 bases short, with 18 bases between. The CDR3 here is CASSIPTHLVYNEQFF. The CDR3 DNA sequence: TGCGCCAGCAGCATCCCAACACACCTCGTTTACAATGAGCAGTTCTTC.

The chain has TRBV5-6 and TRBJ1-6; the D gene is possibly TRBD1 (5 bases). The V and J ends lost 0 bases and 0 bases respectively, with 13 bases between them. In germline, CDR1 is SGHDT, CDR2 YYEEEE. This CDR3 comprises 18 residues. In DNA form, the CDR3 reads TGTGCCAGCAGCTTGGAATGGGGCAGAAGCTCCTATAATTCACCCCTCCACTTT. Amino acids: CASSLEWGRSSYNSPLHF.

This clone has just a few counts. The V gene is TRBV5-1, the J gene TRBJ1-2; D unclear. Looked up from germline, CDR1 is SGHRS and CDR2 is YFSETQ. The CDR3 has 13 residues. Deletions cut 1 base from V and 8 bases from J, with 12 bases between. CDR3 nucleotides: TGCGCCAGCAGCTTGAACAGCGCGGGGGGCTACACCTTC. This codes for CASSLNSAGGYTF.

Worth noting for this clone: This same CDR3 is encoded by further DNA sequences in the sample. The chain is built from TRBV10-3 and TRBJ1-1; the D is unclear. The CDR3 runs to 13 residues. Between the trimmed V and J ends, which lost 2 bases and 2 bases, there was a span of 6 bases. Germline V gene data show CDR1 as ENHRY and CDR2 as SYGVKD. CDR3 sequence (DNA): TGTGCCATCAGTGAGGGCGGAAACACTGAAGCTTTCTTT. Protein: CAISEGGNTEAFF.

Comments on this clone: Other DNA sequences in this sample translate to the same CDR3. The rearrangement uses TRBV7-3 and TRBJ1-1; 9 bases match TRBD1. CDR1 is SGHTA and CDR2 is FQGTGA in the germline V gene. The trim removed 3 bases at V and 1 base at J, leaving 0 bases unmatched. CDR3 length: 14 residues. Here the CDR3 reads CASSLGQGNTEAFF. DNA of the CDR3: TGTGCCAGCAGCTTGGGACAGGGGAACACTGAAGCTTTCTTT.

The J gene is TRBJ1-1, the V gene TRBV27, with TRBD1 as a possible D gene (6 bases). The CDR3 is made up of 13 amino acids. The germline V gene encodes CDR1 MNHEY and CDR2 SMNVEV (reference sequence). V lost 10 bases and J 8 bases, leaving 20 bases between the germline ends. The CDR3 loop is CATRRGARGEAFF. DNA for the CDR3: TGTGCCACCCGCCGGGGGGCCCGTGGGGAAGCTTTCTTT.

To note about this clone: Other DNA sequences in this specimen translate into the identical CDR3. The chain has TRBV19 and TRBJ1-1, with TRBD1 matching over 7 bases. V shed 3 bases and J 2 bases; nucleotides not matched to a gene: 6. CDR1 is LNHDA and CDR2 is SQIVND in the germline V gene (reference sequence). The CDR3 loop spans 15 amino acids. The CDR3 loop is CASSMGRGENTEAFF. The CDR3 coding sequence is TGTGCCAGTAGTATGGGCAGGGGGGAAAACACTGAAGCTTTCTTT.

This chain connects TRBV7-2 to TRBJ2-1, with 9 bases that match TRBD2. V lost 5 bases to trimming and J lost 7 bases; unmatched junction nucleotides: 6. Germline-derived CDR1 and CDR2 are SGHTA and FQGNSA. The CDR3 loop spans 14 amino acids. CDR3: CASSPAGGGNEQFF. DNA of the CDR3: TGTGCCAGCAGCCCAGCGGGGGGAGGGAATGAGCAGTTCTTC.

The chain carries TRBV5-1 and TRBJ1-1; 10 nucleotides line up with TRBD1. The CDR3 has 18 amino acids. With 4 bases clipped from V and 3 bases from J, the junction kept 15 bases outside the gene matches. The V gene's germline CDR1 is SGHRS and CDR2 YFSETQ. This chain's CDR3 is CASSAWAARDRGYTEAFF. The CDR3 coding sequence is TGCGCCAGCAGCGCCTGGGCTGCACGGGACAGGGGCTACACTGAAGCTTTCTTT.

This sequence joins TRBV4-3 and TRBJ2-6; maybe TRBD2 (5 bases). The germline CDR1 and CDR2 sequences are LGHNA and YSLEER. The CDR3 contains 15 residues. V was trimmed by 2 bases and J by 1 base, leaving 6 bases between them. This CDR3 reads CASSQRGSGANVLTF. The CDR3 bases are TGCGCCAGCAGCCAACGAGGGTCTGGGGCCAACGTCCTGACTTTC.

The chain links TRBV5-6 to TRBJ1-1; TRBD1 might be the D (5 bases). The CDR3 sequence is 17 residues long. Germline loops: CDR1 SGHDT, CDR2 YYEEEE. V shed 5 bases and J shed 4 bases, with 24 bases lying between them. The CDR3 nucleotides are TGTGCCAGCAGTCCTTTCGTATTAGGGGATTCGGGCACTGAAGCTTTCTTT. This codes for CASSPFVLGDSGTEAFF.

This clone was observed once. The genes are TRBV12-3 or TRBV12-4 and TRBJ1-1, with D hard to call. This CDR3 has 13 amino acids. With 2 bases removed from V and 3 bases from J, the gap between germline ends came to 7 bases. The CDR3 coding sequence is TGTGCCAGCAGTTTACTTCAGGACACTGAAGCTTTCTTT. It yields the protein CASSLLQDTEAFF.

CDR3 region: CASSRPDSYGYTF. In DNA, the CDR3 is TGCGCCAGCAGCCGACCCGACAGCTATGGCTACACCTTC. The V and J genes are TRBV5-1 and TRBJ1-2; tentatively, D is TRBD1 (5 bases). V lost 4 bases, J lost 4 bases, and 11 bases lay in between. The germline V gene encodes CDR1 SGHRS and CDR2 YFSETQ. CDR3 length: 13 residues.